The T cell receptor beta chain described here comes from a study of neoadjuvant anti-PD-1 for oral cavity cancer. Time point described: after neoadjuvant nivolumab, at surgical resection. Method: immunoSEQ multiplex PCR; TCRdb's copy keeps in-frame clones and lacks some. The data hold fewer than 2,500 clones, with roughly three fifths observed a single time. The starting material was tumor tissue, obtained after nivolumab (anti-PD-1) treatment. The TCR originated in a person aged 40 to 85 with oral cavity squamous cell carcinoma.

CDR3 in amino acids: CASSLWREGTGELFF. For the CDR3, the DNA is TGTGCCAGCAGTTTATGGAGGGAAGGGACCGGGGAGCTGTTTTTT. The chain recombines TRBV27 with TRBJ2-2; D is possibly TRBD2 (6 bases). Trimming took 1 base from V and 5 from J, leaving 11 bases between them. This CDR3 contains 15 residues. The germline CDR1 and CDR2 sequences are MNHEY and SMNVEV (reference sequence).